The 20 T cell receptor beta chains presented below share a single source sample, sequenced in a study of blood T cell repertoires in COVID-19. This table comes from immunoSEQ multiplex PCR, and its TCRdb copy is limited to in-frame clones, with some not included. The sample has approximately 350,000 clones; 88% are singletons. Material for sequencing was peripheral blood. The receptors were gathered from a woman in her seventies with COVID-19, enrolled during active disease.

The CDR3 DNA reads TGTGCCAGCAGCCAAAGGACACAGGGGAGCTTAGATACGCAGTATTTT. This codes for CASSQRTQGSLDTQYF. This chain links TRBV3-1 (or the pseudogene TRBV3-2) with TRBJ2-3, with 7 bases identical to TRBD1. The CDR3 has 16 amino acids. Trimming removed 2 bases from V and 5 bases from J; junction bases left unmatched: 10. Germline values: CDR1 LGHDT, CDR2 YNNKEL (reference sequence).

The chain combines TRBV6-6 with TRBJ1-2; 7 bases line up with TRBD1. Germline V gene sequence: CDR1 MNHNY, CDR2 SVGAGI (reference sequence). This CDR3 has 14 residues. V lost 7 bases to trimming and J lost 3 bases; unmatched junction nucleotides: 8. The CDR3 DNA follows: TGTGCCAGCATAAAACAGGGGAACGACTATGGCTACACCTTC. This codes for CASIKQGNDYGYTF.

This chain links TRBV3-1 (or the pseudogene TRBV3-2) with TRBJ1-1; D may be TRBD1 (5 bases). Germline loops: CDR1 LGHDT, CDR2 YNNKEL (reference sequence). Trimming removed 4 bases at V and 5 bases at J, with 14 bases between. This CDR3 region has 14 residues. The DNA of the CDR3 is TGTGCCAGCAGCCCGGGCAGGGCGGGGACTGAAGCTTTCTTT. The encoded protein is CASSPGRAGTEAFF.

The rearrangement joins TRBV13 to TRBJ1-6; D gene uncertain. Trimming removed 0 bases at V and 10 bases at J, with 7 bases between. This CDR3 spans 13 amino acids. Germline-derived CDR1 and CDR2 are PRHDT and FYEKMQ (reference sequence). The CDR3 spells CASSLGGSSPLHF. As DNA, the CDR3 is TGTGCCAGCAGCTTAGGGGGCAGCTCACCCCTCCACTTT.

This chain links TRBV7-2 with TRBJ2-7; weak D call: TRBD1 (5 bases). This CDR3 is built from 11 residues. Trimming removed 5 bases from V and 10 bases from J, with 12 bases in between. Germline V lookup: CDR1 SGHTA, CDR2 FQGNSA. The CDR3 DNA is TGTGCCAGCAGCGTAGACAGAAGACAGTACTTC. Translating it yields CASSVDRRQYF.

The chain is built from TRBV3-1 (or the pseudogene TRBV3-2) and TRBJ2-5; 7 bases are shared with TRBD2. Germline V lookup: CDR1 LGHDT, CDR2 YNNKEL (reference sequence). V lost 0 bases to trimming and J lost 5 bases; unmatched junction nucleotides: 6. The CDR3 has 15 residues. The chain's CDR3 is CASSQDLGAGETQYF. CDR3 nucleotide sequence: TGTGCCAGCAGCCAAGATCTAGGAGCGGGGGAGACCCAGTACTTC.

This clone was detected only a few times. The chain joins TRBV7-9 to TRBJ2-1; D is possibly TRBD2 (6 bases). The length of the CDR3 is 12 residues. V was pared by 0 bases and J by 10 bases, with 7 bases between. Germline CDR1 and CDR2: SEHNR and FQNEAQ (reference sequence). CDR3 in amino acids: CASSLAGGEQFF. CDR3 nucleotides: TGTGCCAGCAGCTTAGCGGGGGGAGAGCAGTTCTTC. The complete variable domain, with remaining parts taken from reference TRBV7-9 and TRBJ2-1, reads DTGVSQNPRHKITKRGQNVTFRCDPISEHNRLYWYRQTLGQGPEFLTYFQNEAQLEKSRLLSDRFSAERPKGSFSTLEIQRTEQGDSAMYLCASSLAGGEQFFGPGTRLTVL.

V is TRBV30 and J is TRBJ2-1; D gene ambiguous. Deletions cut 4 bases from V and 7 bases from J, with 11 bases between. CDR3 size: 12 residues. Germline V gene lookup returns CDR1 GTSNPN and CDR2 SVGIG (reference sequence). CDR3 sequence reads: CAWTVSRNEQFF. In DNA, the CDR3 is TGTGCCTGGACCGTCTCGAGGAATGAGCAGTTCTTC.

The chain combines TRBV18 with TRBJ2-7; tentative D call: TRBD1 (6 bases). The germline V and J ends were trimmed by 4 bases and 2 bases, with 9 bases remaining between them. Per germline, CDR1 KGHSH and CDR2 LQKENI. The CDR3 is 13 amino acids. The CDR3 reads CASSQDSPYEQYF. The CDR3 DNA reads as TGTGCCAGCTCACAGGACAGTCCCTACGAGCAGTACTTC.

The genes are TRBV3-1 (or the pseudogene TRBV3-2) and TRBJ2-2; D ambiguous. This CDR3 has 14 amino acids. The germline CDR1 and CDR2 sequences are LGHDT and YNNKEL (reference sequence). V was pared by 6 bases and J by 1 base, with 9 bases between. In nucleotides, the CDR3 is TGTGCCAGCAGGAGTTTCTTGAACACCGGGGAGCTGTTTTTT. Amino acids: CASRSFLNTGELFF.

The chain employs TRBV11-2 and TRBJ1-4; 7 bases agree with TRBD1. The CDR3 is 18 amino acids. The V and J ends lost 0 bases and 8 bases, in that order; junction bases with no gene match: 15. Germline-derived CDR1 and CDR2 are SGHAT and FQNNGV. The DNA for the CDR3 is TGTGCCAGCAGCTTAGATCCCCACCTGACAGGGAAGAGGGAAAAACTGTTTTTT. It specifies CASSLDPHLTGKREKLFF.

The chain couples TRBV28 to TRBJ1-4; 9 bases match TRBD1. CDR1 MDHEN and CDR2 SYDVKM come from the germline V gene. The CDR3 totals 15 residues. The V gene end was trimmed by 6 bases and the J gene end by 4 bases; junction bases not matched to a gene: 6. The CDR3 region has the DNA TGTGCCAGCAGGGGACAGGGACGACTTAATGAAAAACTGTTTTTT. Translating it yields CASRGQGRLNEKLFF.

The rearrangement links TRBV6-1 to TRBJ1-3, with D unresolved. CDR3 size: 14 residues. Between the trimmed V and J ends, which lost 0 bases and 4 bases, there was a span of 7 bases. CDR1 is MNHNS, CDR2 SASEGT, per germline. This chain's CDR3 is CASSEAWAGNTIYF. Here the CDR3 DNA reads TGTGCCAGCAGTGAAGCATGGGCCGGAAACACCATATATTTT.

This chain joins TRBV7-2 and TRBJ2-5; D ambiguous. The CDR3 has 14 amino acids. V shed 3 bases and J shed 5 bases, with 13 bases lying between them. Germline assignment: CDR1 SGHTA and CDR2 FQGNSA. CDR3 nucleotides: TGTGCCAGCAGCTTTGTCAAGGTGGAGGAGACCCAGTACTTC. It is translated as CASSFVKVEETQYF.

This clone has a single count. The V and J genes are TRBV14 and TRBJ1-4, with D possibly matching TRBD1 (6 bases). CDR1 is SGHDN and CDR2 is FVKESK in the germline V gene. With 0 bases removed from V and 5 bases from J, the gap between germline ends came to 7 bases. The CDR3 has 14 residues. The CDR3 loop reads CASSQEGGNEKLFF. CDR3 in DNA: TGTGCCAGCAGCCAAGAAGGGGGAAATGAAAAACTGTTTTTT.

V gene TRBV5-6 combines with J gene TRBJ2-3; tentative D call: TRBD1 (5 bases). Germline assignment: CDR1 SGHDT and CDR2 YYEEEE. The CDR3 sequence is 14 residues long. With 5 bases removed from V and 2 bases from J, the gap between germline ends came to 12 bases. CDR3 DNA: TGTGCCAGCAGTTTATCGACAGCCACAGATACGCAGTATTTT. Translating gives CASSLSTATDTQYF.

The rearrangement links TRBV28 to TRBJ1-2; tentative D call: TRBD1 (5 bases). The V gene's germline CDR1 is MDHEN and CDR2 SYDVKM. This CDR3 contains 13 residues. Trimming stripped 2 bases from V and 3 bases from J, with 7 bases between. Written as DNA, the CDR3 is TGTGCCAGCAGTTTAGCAGGGTACTATGGCTACACCTTC. The encoded protein is CASSLAGYYGYTF.

The chain combines TRBV27 with TRBJ1-2; 7 bases line up with TRBD1. Germline CDR1 is MNHEY and CDR2 is SMNVEV (reference sequence). The CDR3 is made up of 15 amino acids. The V and J ends lost 5 bases and 2 bases, in that order; junction bases with no gene match: 8. In DNA form, the CDR3 reads TGTGCCAGCAGTCCCAGCCTCAGGGGGAACTATGGCTACACCTTC. Amino acids: CASSPSLRGNYGYTF.

This chain connects TRBV5-1 to TRBJ2-6; D call uncertain. V lost 9 bases and J lost 0, with 19 bases in between. CDR3 size: 17 residues. Germline-derived CDR1 and CDR2 are SGHRS and YFSETQ. This chain's CDR3 is CATSAEPRSSGANVLTF. The CDR3 coding sequence is TGCGCCACCAGTGCGGAGCCTCGAAGCTCTGGGGCCAACGTCCTGACTTTC.

This chain connects TRBV21-1 to TRBJ1-2; the listed D gene, TRBD1, was not tested against the DNA. TRBV21-1 is assigned pseudogene status. This CDR3 has 17 residues. The CDR3 sequence: CASSNGQSDRLCYGYTF. The DNA for the CDR3 is TGTGCCAGCAGCAATGGCCAGTCAGACAGGCTTTGCTATGGCTACACCTTC.